A selection of T cell receptor beta chains follows, all from one sample in a study of Graves' ophthalmopathy and Graves' hyperthyroidism. In TCRdb, the multiplex PCR reads were re-called with MiXCR into one record per CDR3 protein. The sample has under 350,000 distinct CDR3 sequences, 15% to 20% seen once. The specimen sequenced was peripheral blood. The receptors stem from an adult man with Graves' ophthalmopathy. Each CDR3 is given without its conserved first and last residue. Fields, in order: V gene, CDR3 protein.

TRBV5-1 | ASSKDGPMNTEAF
TRBV7-2 | ASSWKAGGPYEQY
TRBV6-1 | ASRPHEGPEVGEQY
TRBV6-1 | ASSPDFQRSF
TRBV6-2/TRBV6-3 | ASWWSPTLGGNQPQH
TRBV20-1 | SARDRGFDEQY
TRBV6-1 | ASARQGASGYT
TRBV13 | ASSPSGPNTGELF
TRBV9 | ASSALLKVVRNQPQH
TRBV3-1 | ASSRASGQQETQY
TRBV7-2 | ASSSRQHTEAF
TRBV5-1 | ASSPAQGVLETQY
TRBV7-9 | ASSFFGELF
TRBV30 | AWTWAGRSSGANVLT
TRBV28 | ASSLPGVTAKNIQY
TRBV28 | ASSLDYEQY
TRBV7-6 | ASSLVGRKPSGNTIY
TRBV7-8 | ASSLATASYEQY
TRBV6-1 | ASRRVGGTEAF
TRBV6-5 | ASSYGRTQETQY
TRBV6-1 | ASSESFRNQPQH
TRBV30 | AWSVPQGSYGYT
TRBV11-2 | ASSRKEGEGMNTEAF
TRBV7-9 | ASSLRDRVYEQY
TRBV6-4 | ASRNWATGMGTGELF
TRBV6-5 | ASSSLAFGETQY
TRBV20-1 | SASWGNIGGELF
TRBV6-5 | ASSYVGRGFTEAF
TRBV27 | ASRTKFDRGRSYEQY
TRBV4-1 | ASSQALREIAGYT
TRBV10-3 | AISDQRESWEQY
TRBV6-1 | ASSGLQGGTEAF
TRBV28 | ASSLDRYGYT
TRBV19 | ASSMDREDTEAF
TRBV6-1 | ASTRNNPNQPQH
TRBV2 | ASVALGGTDTQY
TRBV7-8 | ASSLENINGYT
TRBV18 | ASSPGANTEAF
TRBV11-2 | ASSRQGKSPLH
TRBV7-8 | ASSLPPWGQSGTGELF
TRBV12-3/TRBV12-4 | ASSRDGDQPQH
TRBV28 | ASSLAGGGGEQY
TRBV18 | ASSPTDSYNSPLH
TRBV7-9 | ASSPPGSTEAF
TRBV7-9 | ASSQGTNKY
TRBV30 | AWSTGRVRTGELF
TRBV6-1 | ASSRQGEGNKNIQY
TRBV6-2/TRBV6-3 | ASSYGQKNIQY
TRBV27 | ASSLSSGDTEAF
TRBV6-5 | ASSYSTRPNSPLH
TRBV7-8 | ASSLAHVNTEAF
TRBV12-3/TRBV12-4 | ASSPGDSRIQPQH
TRBV7-2 | ASSLRALETQY
TRBV6-2/TRBV6-3 | ASSYSPAQGANGYT